The 18 T cell receptor beta chains presented below share a single source sample, sequenced in a study of T cell repertoires in cytomegalovirus infection. TCRdb called the reads again in MiXCR, with one record for every CDR3 protein. The sample carries roughly 230,000 distinct CDR3 sequences, 15% to 20% recorded once. Material: CD8+ T cells from PBMCs. The receptors originated from a human donor in good health (CMV status not recorded). Some clones in this sample may be carry-over from other donors' samples.

The table lists this clonotype with many counts. The chain is built from TRBV6-6 and TRBJ2-4; either TRBD1 or TRBD2 may supply D (5 bases each). The V end was cut by 0 bases, the J end by 0 bases, with 24 bases between. Looked up from germline, CDR1 is MNHNY and CDR2 is SVGAGI (reference sequence). There are 21 residues in the CDR3. The CDR3 DNA sequence: TGTGCCAGCAGTTACTCGCTTGTTTTGGGGGTAAGGGGATCAGCCAAAAACATTCAGTACTTC. It is translated as CASSYSLVLGVRGSAKNIQYF.

This clonotype has ten or more counts. This chain joins TRBV7-2 and TRBJ1-5, with TRBD1 as a possible D gene (6 bases). The V gene's germline CDR1 is SGHTA and CDR2 FQGNSA. The germline V and J ends were trimmed by 5 bases and 4 bases, with 9 bases remaining between them. The CDR3 totals 13 residues. CDR3 loop: CASSTGRNQPQHF. The CDR3, as DNA: TGTGCCAGCAGCACAGGGAGGAATCAGCCCCAGCATTTT.

This clonotype has ten or more counts. This chain links TRBV12-3 or TRBV12-4 with TRBJ2-1; perhaps TRBD2 as D (6 bases). V was clipped by 5 bases and J by 2 bases, with 16 bases between them. There are 16 residues in the CDR3. The CDR3 nucleotides read TGTGCCAGCAGTCCCCCACTAGCTAATCCCTACAATGAGCAGTTCTTC. Protein sequence: CASSPPLANPYNEQFF.

A few counts support this clonotype. The J gene is TRBJ2-3, the V gene TRBV28; perhaps D is TRBD1 or TRBD2 (5 bases each). Germline CDR1 and CDR2: MDHEN and SYDVKM. V was clipped by 8 bases and J by 5 bases, with 17 bases between them. The CDR3 totals 14 residues. In nucleotides, the CDR3 is TGTGCCAGCCGGACGGGACGGTGGGGAGATACGCAGTATTTT. It is translated as CASRTGRWGDTQYF.

The chain couples TRBV5-6 to TRBJ2-1; D is unresolved. Trimming removed 4 bases from V and 2 bases from J, with 19 bases in between. Germline V gene sequence: CDR1 SGHDT, CDR2 YYEEEE. The CDR3 is 17 amino acids. In nucleotides, the CDR3 is TGTGCCAGCAGCCGTTTGACACAACCCGAAACCTACAATGAGCAGTTCTTC. Translating it yields CASSRLTQPETYNEQFF.

V gene TRBV5-5 combines with J gene TRBJ2-3; 9 bases map to TRBD2. Germline trimming cut 0 bases from V and 4 bases from J; bases unmatched to any gene: 12. Germline V gene sequence: CDR1 SGHKS, CDR2 YYEKEE (reference sequence). This CDR3 contains 18 residues. CDR3 bases: TGTGCCAGCAGCTTGGATGTGCGGGGGGGCCTAGTTCCAGATACGCAGTATTTT. The encoded protein is CASSLDVRGGLVPDTQYF. The whole variable domain, filled in from reference TRBV5-5 and TRBJ2-3, reads DAGVTQSPTHLIKTRGQQVTLRCSPISGHKSVSWYQQVLGQGPQFIFQYYEKEERGRGNFPDRFSARQFPNYSSELNVNALLLGDSALYLCASSLDVRGGLVPDTQYFGPGTRLTVL.

This clonotype was detected once. A read error is possible here, since a much larger clone lies one base away. V usage is TRBV28 and J usage is TRBJ2-5, with 7 bases identical to TRBD1. Germline CDR1 and CDR2: MDHEN and SYDVKM. The CDR3 contains 14 residues. DNA for the CDR3: TGTGCCAACAGTCCCGGGACAGTTCACGAGACCCAGTACTTC. Its protein is CANSPGTVHETQYF.

In its sample, this clonotype was seen many times. The CDR3 spells CASSISGASSYNEQFF. The CDR3 bases are TGTGCCAGTAGTATTTCAGGGGCGAGCTCCTACAATGAGCAGTTCTTC. The chain links TRBV19 to TRBJ2-1; D possibly corresponds to TRBD1 (6 bases). This CDR3 spans 16 amino acids. Per the germline V gene, CDR1 is LNHDA and CDR2 is SQIVND (reference sequence). The V gene lost 3 bases and the J gene lost 0 bases, with 12 bases spanning the gap.

The J gene is TRBJ1-2, the V gene TRBV28, with a weak D call TRBD1 (6 bases). The CDR3 spans 13 residues. Germline CDR1 MDHEN, CDR2 SYDVKM. Trimming took 3 bases from V and 6 from J, leaving 11 bases between them. CDR3 sequence: CASSFRGGDGYTF. The CDR3 nucleotides are TGTGCCAGCAGTTTCCGGGGGGGCGATGGCTACACCTTC.

The chain has TRBV20-1 and TRBJ2-3; D not resolved. V lost 3 bases and J 4 bases, leaving 8 bases between the germline ends. Germline V gene data show CDR1 as DFQATT and CDR2 as SNEGSKA (reference sequence). The CDR3 has 12 amino acids. CDR3 bases: TGCAGTGCTAGGGGTCTCCCAGATACGCAGTATTTT. This encodes CSARGLPDTQYF.

This chain links TRBV11-2 with TRBJ1-1; D remains unclear. Germline values: CDR1 SGHAT, CDR2 FQNNGV. Between the trimmed V and J ends, which lost 6 bases and 1 base, there was a span of 15 bases. The CDR3 runs to 15 residues. The CDR3 DNA sequence: TGTGCCAGCAGTCCCTCCGAGTCACAGAACACTGAAGCTTTCTTT. This sequence encodes CASSPSESQNTEAFF.

This clonotype was counted many times. The CDR3 nucleotides are TGTGCCAGCAGAGACTCAGGGGGCTCCGGGGAGCTGTTTTTT. Residues: CASRDSGGSGELFF. The chain combines TRBV7-9 with TRBJ2-2; 8 nucleotides match TRBD1. Trimming cost V 6 bases and J 6 bases; bases outside gene matches: 6. Per the germline V gene, CDR1 is SEHNR and CDR2 is FQNEAQ (reference sequence). This CDR3 contains 14 residues.

This clonotype was recorded many times. This sequence joins TRBV7-8 and TRBJ1-1, with D perhaps TRBD1 (5 bases). V was shortened by 6 bases and J by 1 base, with 12 bases between the two germline ends. The germline CDR1 and CDR2 sequences are SGHVS and FQNEAQ. This CDR3 spans 14 amino acids. The CDR3, as DNA: TGTGCCAGCAGTGAGGGACTTCAGAACACTGAAGCTTTCTTT. Encoded protein: CASSEGLQNTEAFF.

V is TRBV12-3 or TRBV12-4 and J is TRBJ2-3; TRBD2 agrees at 8 bases. The CDR3 is 16 residues long. V trimming: 5 bases; J trimming: 3 bases; junction bases outside the gene matches: 10. The chain's CDR3 is CASSADSGGVTDTQYF. DNA of the CDR3: TGTGCCAGCAGTGCCGACTCCGGGGGGGTGACAGATACGCAGTATTTT.

V is TRBV4-3 and J is TRBJ2-1, with a tentative D call TRBD2 (6 bases). Germline lookup yields CDR1 LGHNA and CDR2 YSLEER. The ends were cut back, 0 bases at V and 6 bases at J, with 15 bases in the middle. The CDR3 runs to 16 residues. The CDR3: CASSQDAGLFTNEQFF. The CDR3 DNA reads TGCGCCAGCAGCCAAGATGCGGGACTCTTCACCAATGAGCAGTTCTTC.

This clonotype has only a few counts. The rearrangement joins TRBV2 to TRBJ1-5; D remains unclear. V was pared by 0 bases and J by 0 bases, with 15 bases between. The CDR3 length is 18 residues. Germline V gives CDR1 SNHLY, CDR2 FYNNEI. The CDR3 spells CASSEASLGPYSNQPQHF. The DNA of the CDR3 is TGTGCCAGCAGTGAAGCCTCATTGGGCCCCTATAGCAATCAGCCCCAGCATTTT.

In its sample, this clonotype was seen a few times. The J gene is TRBJ2-7, the V gene TRBV6-2 or TRBV6-3; tentative D call: TRBD2 (6 bases). The CDR3 has 11 residues. In germline, CDR1 is MNHEY, CDR2 SVGEGT. Trimming shortened V by 8 bases and J by 6 bases, and 11 bases separated the two germline ends. CDR3 loop: CASGFGSEQYF. The CDR3 coding sequence is TGTGCCAGCGGTTTCGGGAGCGAGCAGTACTTC.

This clonotype was recorded many times. The rearrangement links TRBV7-2 to TRBJ2-5, with 9 bases that match TRBD1. Germline V CDR1 and CDR2: SGHTA, FQGNSA. With V trimmed by 4 bases and J by 5 bases, 14 bases remained unmatched. The CDR3 contains 17 residues. CDR3 region: CASSSWGDRDPRETQYF. In DNA, the CDR3 is TGTGCCAGCAGCTCTTGGGGGGACAGGGATCCTCGGGAGACCCAGTACTTC. Together with reference TRBV7-2 and TRBJ2-5, the CDR3 gives the full variable domain: GAGVSQSPSNKVTEKGKDVELRCDPISGHTALYWYRQSLGQGLEFLIYFQGNSAPDKSGLPSDRFSAERTGGSVSTLTIQRTQQEDSAVYLCASSSWGDRDPRETQYFGPGTRLLVL.